This entry lists 2 T cell receptor beta chains sequenced from one sample in a study of shared clonotypes between healthy human individuals. Generated by immunoSEQ multiplex PCR, the TCRdb table keeps only in-frame clones and is missing some. The repertoire holds some 1.4 million clones, with approximately 97% as singletons. Sequenced input: naive CD4+ T cells sorted from blood. The subset was: CD45RA+ positively selected. These receptors were taken from a man aged 25 to 40 in good health.

With respect to this clone: The sample holds other DNA sequences that translate to the same CDR3. This chain links TRBV28 with TRBJ1-2; D call uncertain. Trimming took off 3 bases at V and 4 bases at J, with 6 bases between the two ends. The CDR3 has 12 amino acids. In germline, CDR1 is MDHEN, CDR2 SYDVKM. CDR3 protein: CASSLSVYGYTF. As DNA, the CDR3 is TGTGCCAGCAGTTTGTCAGTCTATGGCTACACCTTC.

The chain has TRBV5-5 and TRBJ1-4; 9 bases fit TRBD1. Germline CDR1 reads SGHKS; CDR2 reads YYEKEE (reference sequence). The CDR3 spans 17 residues. V lost 0 bases and J lost 4; bases outside the gene matches: 7. The CDR3 sequence is CASSLVRDRVRNEKLFF. The CDR3 DNA is TGTGCCAGCAGCTTGGTCCGGGACAGGGTCCGTAATGAAAAACTGTTTTTT.